The next 22 T cell receptor beta chains were all read from a single sample in a study of cytomegalovirus exposure and HLA in healthy donors. In the PCR, 60 Vbeta and 13 Jbeta primers were used. The data were produced by immunoSEQ multiplex PCR, yet TCRdb's version contains in-frame clones alone and is incomplete. The table includes tens of thousands of clones, around 59% detected once. The sample taken for sequencing was PBMCs. The receptors originated from a human donor in good health.

DNA for the CDR3: TGTGCCAGCAGCGTAGACTACAGGGTTCAGCCCCAGCATTTT. It translates to CASSVDYRVQPQHF. This sequence joins TRBV9 and TRBJ1-5, with D possibly matching TRBD1 (6 bases). The germline V gene has CDR1 SGDLS and CDR2 YYNGEE. With 0 bases removed from V and 6 bases from J, the gap between germline ends came to 10 bases. The CDR3 consists of 14 residues.

The chain joins TRBV2 to TRBJ2-5; TRBD2 aligns across 7 bases. V lost 8 bases, J lost 2 bases, and 11 bases stayed unmatched. CDR3 length: 15 residues. CDR1 and CDR2 (germline): SNHLY, FYNNEI. In DNA form, the CDR3 reads TGTGCCAGCGGGGGGAGCGGGGCACATCAAGAGACCCAGTACTTC. It is translated as CASGGSGAHQETQYF. The variable domain in full, with the rest retrieved from reference TRBV2 and TRBJ2-5, is EPEVTQTPSHQVTQMGQEVILRCVPISNHLYFYWYRQILGQKVEFLVSFYNNEISEKSEIFDDQFSVERPDGSNFTLKIRSTKLEDSAMYFCASGGSGAHQETQYFGPGTRLLVL.

The V gene is TRBV6-5, the J gene TRBJ2-3; 10 bases fit TRBD2. The CDR3 length is 15 residues. V dropped 7 bases and J dropped 4; count of bases not matched to a gene: 8. Germline-derived CDR1 and CDR2 are MNHEY and SVGAGI. In DNA form, the CDR3 reads TGTGCCAGCAAGGAGAGCGGGGGGGGCGCAGATACGCAGTATTTT. Translated: CASKESGGGADTQYF.

The V call is TRBV5-5, the J call TRBJ1-2; D might be TRBD1 (6 bases). Germline V gene lookup returns CDR1 SGHKS and CDR2 YYEKEE (reference sequence). The CDR3 length is 14 residues. Trimming removed 0 bases at V and 4 bases at J, with 10 bases between. DNA of the CDR3: TGTGCCAGCAGCTTGGGGGCAGGGGTCTATGGCTACACCTTC. Amino acids: CASSLGAGVYGYTF.

The genes are TRBV6-1 and TRBJ2-7, with a weak D call TRBD1 (7 bases). Germline CDR1 and CDR2: MNHNS and SASEGT. The V gene lost 9 bases and the J gene lost 11 bases, with 14 bases spanning the gap. The CDR3 extends over 10 amino acids. CDR3 coding DNA: TGTGCCAGGGAGGGACAGAGAAAGTACTTC. It codes for CAREGQRKYF.

This sequence joins TRBV18 and TRBJ2-3; 9 positions match TRBD2. CDR1 is KGHSH, CDR2 LQKENI, per germline. The ends lost 3 bases at V and 2 bases at J; junction bases unmatched: 6. The CDR3 covers 16 residues. The CDR3 sequence is CASSPTIAGDTDTQYF. CDR3 DNA: TGTGCCAGCTCACCTACGATAGCGGGGGACACAGATACGCAGTATTTT.

V usage is TRBV5-8 and J usage is TRBJ2-7; D possibly corresponds to TRBD1 (6 bases). With 2 bases removed from V and 2 bases from J, the gap between germline ends came to 11 bases. The CDR3 consists of 14 residues. Germline assignment: CDR1 SGHTS and CDR2 YDEGEE. CDR3: CASSFSQGTYEQYF. CDR3 DNA: TGTGCCAGCAGCTTTTCTCAGGGGACCTACGAGCAGTACTTC.

The rearrangement uses TRBV21-1 and TRBJ1-1; the DNA was not compared with TRBD1, the D call given in the table. TRBV21-1 is described as a pseudogene. CDR3 length: 17 residues. CDR3 in DNA: TGTGCCAGCAGCATCAAAAAGGGACAGGGGCTTAACACTGAAGCTTTCTTT. Translation gives CASSIKKGQGLNTEAFF.

The chain carries TRBV28 and TRBJ1-1; 7 nucleotides line up with TRBD1. CDR1 and CDR2 (germline): MDHEN, SYDVKM. The V gene end was trimmed by 5 bases and the J gene end by 5 bases; junction bases not matched to a gene: 11. The CDR3 loop spans 15 amino acids. CDR3 protein: CASSLSIAGGTEAFF. CDR3 nucleotides: TGTGCCAGCAGTCTATCCATCGCAGGGGGGACTGAAGCTTTCTTT.

The chain is built from TRBV6-6 and TRBJ2-2; TRBD1 is a possible D gene (6 bases). Germline CDR1 MNHNY, CDR2 SVGAGI (reference sequence). Trimming pared 5 bases from V and 9 bases from J, leaving 19 bases between. The CDR3 covers 15 residues. CDR3 region: CASSVGAGFIRELFF. CDR3 DNA sequence: TGTGCCAGCAGTGTGGGGGCTGGGTTCATCCGGGAGCTGTTTTTT.

This clone was observed a handful of times. This chain joins TRBV7-8 and TRBJ2-1; 7 bases are shared with TRBD1. The CDR3 is 17 amino acids. J gave up 4 bases and V 1 base, and 10 bases lay outside the gene matches. CDR1 and CDR2 from the germline V gene are SGHVS and FQNEAQ. The CDR3 sequence is CASSLDRGPRTYNEQFF. CDR3 sequence (DNA): TGTGCCAGCAGCTTAGACAGGGGCCCACGTACTTACAATGAGCAGTTCTTC.

This chain connects TRBV7-2 to TRBJ2-1; 8 bases map to TRBD2. Trimming took 5 bases from V and 7 from J; bases not matched to a gene: 13. Germline CDR1 SGHTA, CDR2 FQGNSA. The length of the CDR3 is 16 residues. The CDR3: CASSTDSGASLNEQFF. For the CDR3, the DNA is TGTGCCAGCAGCACAGATAGCGGGGCAAGTTTGAATGAGCAGTTCTTC.

The J gene is TRBJ2-4, the V gene TRBV27, with 12 bases matching TRBD2. V trimming: 7 bases; J trimming: 4 bases; junction bases outside the gene matches: 14. Germline CDR1 MNHEY, CDR2 SMNVEV (reference sequence). This CDR3 has 18 residues. In nucleotides, the CDR3 is TGTGCCAGCATGAGACACCCGACTAGCGGGAGAATAAAAAACATTCAGTACTTC. It is translated as CASMRHPTSGRIKNIQYF.

The chain links TRBV7-3 to TRBJ2-1, with a tentative D call TRBD1 (7 bases). CDR1 is SGHTA and CDR2 is FQGTGA in the germline V gene. This CDR3 is built from 17 residues. V was pared by 5 bases and J by 3 bases, with 20 bases between. Written as DNA, the CDR3 is TGTGCCAGCAGCCGACAACCAGGAGGGGGCTTCTACAATGAGCAGTTCTTC. This codes for CASSRQPGGGFYNEQFF.

In its sample, this clone was seen a few times. The chain links TRBV5-1 to TRBJ2-7, with 12 positions matching TRBD2. From germline, CDR1 is SGHRS and CDR2 YFSETQ. Trimming cost V 2 bases and J 3 bases; bases outside gene matches: 3. The CDR3 totals 15 residues. CDR3 region: CASSLSSGGVYEQYF. CDR3 bases: TGCGCCAGCAGCTTATCTAGCGGGGGGGTCTACGAGCAGTACTTC.

The V call is TRBV27, the J call TRBJ2-7, with TRBD2 as a possible D gene (5 bases). The CDR3 spans 15 residues. The germline CDR1 and CDR2 sequences are MNHEY and SMNVEV (reference sequence). V shed 1 base and J shed 3 bases, with 13 bases lying between them. The CDR3 here is CASSLLGSGIYEQYF. CDR3 DNA sequence: TGTGCCAGCAGTTTATTAGGGTCCGGGATCTACGAGCAGTACTTC.

This clone was counted only a few times. The J gene is TRBJ1-1, the V gene TRBV10-3; D perhaps matches TRBD1 (5 bases). The CDR3 loop spans 15 amino acids. The V gene lost 0 bases and the J gene lost 5 bases, with 13 bases spanning the gap. From germline, CDR1 is ENHRY and CDR2 SYGVKD. The CDR3 spells CAISESKGKRTEAFF. The CDR3, as DNA: TGTGCCATCAGTGAGTCCAAGGGGAAGAGAACTGAAGCTTTCTTT.

V is TRBV18 and J is TRBJ1-4; D gene uncertain. The germline V gene encodes CDR1 KGHSH and CDR2 LQKENI. CDR3 length equals 14 residues. Trimming removed 0 bases from V and 8 bases from J, with 10 bases in between. The CDR3 nucleotides read TGTGCCAGCTCACCACCGTCGGAGGGAGAAAAACTGTTTTTT. It yields the protein CASSPPSEGEKLFF.

This clone came up a few times. This chain connects TRBV6-5 to TRBJ1-1, with D hard to call. Per the germline V gene, CDR1 is MNHEY and CDR2 is SVGAGI. The V and J ends lost 0 bases and 0 bases respectively, with 11 bases between them. The CDR3 is 16 residues long. This CDR3 is CASSYSRTGLNTEAFF. CDR3 nucleotides: TGTGCCAGCAGTTACTCGAGAACGGGTTTGAACACTGAAGCTTTCTTT.

In this sample, this clone turned up once. The V and J genes are TRBV5-4 and TRBJ2-7, with a tentative D call TRBD2 (6 bases). Germline CDR1 reads SGHNT; CDR2 reads YYREEE (reference sequence). Trimming pared 2 bases from V and 0 bases from J, leaving 12 bases between. The CDR3 length is 15 residues. DNA of the CDR3: TGTGCCAGCAGCTTCTGGACTAAAAGCTCCTACGAGCAGTACTTC. Its translation is CASSFWTKSSYEQYF.

V usage is TRBV7-2 and J usage is TRBJ1-2; D call uncertain. Germline lookup yields CDR1 SGHTA and CDR2 FQGNSA. CDR3 length equals 14 residues. Trimming cost V 4 bases and J 1 base, with 10 bases left between them. The CDR3 DNA reads TGTGCCAGCAGCTCTCGGCGACATAACTATGGCTACACCTTC. It codes for CASSSRRHNYGYTF.

V is TRBV5-1 and J is TRBJ1-2; possible D gene TRBD1, 6 bases. The CDR3 runs to 15 residues. Trimming removed 4 bases from V and 5 bases from J, with 18 bases in between. Germline assignment: CDR1 SGHRS and CDR2 YFSETQ. The CDR3 region is CASSGGLPGPYGYTF. CDR3 in DNA: TGCGCCAGCAGCGGGGGCCTCCCTGGACCTTATGGCTACACCTTC.